The clone carrying this T cell receptor (beta chain) was seen many times. Antigen specificity is unknown. This entry comes from a study of T cell repertoires in cytomegalovirus infection. Study at large: Both a matching HLA type and CMV infection were indicated by public TCR beta signatures.

TCRdb reanalysed the reads using MiXCR and keeps one entry per CDR3 protein. The sample consists of a few hundred thousand distinct CDR3 sequences, about 35% of them appearing once. CDR3 size: 15 residues. V was pared by 1 base and J by 2 bases, with 11 bases between. The germline CDR1 and CDR2 sequences are SGHRS and YFSETQ. The V call is TRBV5-1, the J call TRBJ2-3; a weak D match, TRBD2 (5 bases). The receptor comes from a human donor in good health (CMV status not recorded). Some clones in this sample may be carry-over from other donors' samples. Sample: cultured PBMCs, taken from culture after CMV antigen stimulation. CDR3: CASSLISGTTDTQYF. The CDR3 nucleotides are TGCGCCAGCAGCTTGATCAGCGGAACCACAGATACGCAGTATTTT.